These T cell receptor beta chains were read from a single sample in a study of blood T cell repertoires in COVID-19. This table comes from immunoSEQ multiplex PCR, and its TCRdb copy is limited to in-frame clones, with some not included. The table includes about 140,000 clones, roughly four fifths detected once. Sequencing was done on a sample of peripheral blood. These receptors were collected from an elderly woman with acute or convalescent COVID-19. CDR3s include the opening cysteine and the closing phenylalanine or tryptophan. D genes are given only for firm matches.

CDR3 protein | CDR3 DNA | J gene | V gene | CDR3 length | D gene
CASSLARFPDTQYF | TGTGCCAGCAGCTTGGCCAGGTTCCCAGATACGCAGTATTTT | TRBJ2-3 | TRBV7-9 | 14 | NA
CASSRVLQGQPQHF | TGTGCCAGTAGCAGGGTACTCCAAGGGCAGCCCCAGCATTTT | TRBJ1-5 | TRBV2 | 14 | NA
CASSEWTVTDTQYF | TGTGCCAGCAGTGAGTGGACAGTCACAGATACGCAGTATTTT | TRBJ2-3 | TRBV6-1 | 14 | NA
CAWSVNTGGLEAFF | TGTGCCTGGAGTGTAAATACGGGAGGTCTTGAAGCTTTCTTT | TRBJ1-1 | TRBV30 | 14 | NA
CASSWWTGLAGSDTQYF | TGTGCCAGCAGCTGGTGGACGGGACTAGCGGGTTCAGATACGCAGTATTTT | TRBJ2-3 | TRBV5-5 | 17 | TRBD2
CASTSVGAGELFF | TGTGCCAGTACCTCCGTAGGGGCCGGGGAGCTGTTTTTT | TRBJ2-2 | TRBV19 | 13 | NA
CASSLDRGGREQYF | TGTGCCAGCAGCTTAGATCGCGGAGGGAGAGAGCAGTACTTC | TRBJ2-7 | TRBV11-2 | 14 | NA
CASSLGTGLMGNQPQHF | TGTGCCAGCAGCTTAGGAACAGGGCTCATGGGCAATCAGCCCCAGCATTTT | TRBJ1-5 | TRBV7-9 | 17 | NA
CASSYSLWSSIQYF | TGTGCCAGCAGTTACTCGTTGTGGAGCAGCATTCAGTACTTC | TRBJ2-4 | TRBV6-5 | 14 | NA
CAWSVRENQPQHF | TGTGCCTGGAGTGTCCGGGAGAATCAGCCCCAGCATTTT | TRBJ1-5 | TRBV30 | 13 | NA
CASSGGPGHPRGYTF | TGTGCCAGCAGCGGAGGACCGGGACACCCGCGTGGCTACACCTTC | TRBJ1-2 | TRBV5-6 | 15 | NA
CASSLGSGTGDGYTF | TGCGCCAGCAGCTTGGGGTCCGGGACAGGGGATGGCTACACCTTC | TRBJ1-2 | TRBV5-1 | 15 | TRBD1
CASTLGQFGLLYGYTF | TGTGCCAGCACCCTAGGACAGTTTGGCCTGCTCTATGGCTACACCTTT | TRBJ1-2 | TRBV28 | 16 | NA
CASSEEASSGANVLTF | TGTGCCAGCAGTGAGGAAGCTAGCTCTGGGGCCAACGTCCTGACTTTC | TRBJ2-6 | TRBV2 | 16 | NA
CAISEGDNEQFF | TGTGCCATCAGTGAGGGAGACAATGAGCAGTTCTTC | TRBJ2-1 | TRBV10-3 | 12 | NA
CASSRGTGAGEKLFF | TGCGCCAGCAGCCGAGGGACAGGGGCTGGTGAAAAACTGTTTTTT | TRBJ1-4 | TRBV5-1 | 15 | TRBD1